These T cell receptor beta chains were read from a single sample in a study of CD4 T cells in relation to SARS-CoV-2 and coronaviruses. TCRdb's copy holds only in-frame clones and misses some; the assay was immunoSEQ multiplex PCR. This table holds over 15,000 clones, 82% found once. These receptors have no known antigen. The sample was CD4+ T cells from PBMCs, cultured in vitro. The receptor set was obtained from a human donor in good health. The CDR3 runs from the conserved cysteine through the conserved F or W. A D gene is named only where the DNA matches it firmly. A clone size is listed for some rows: how often the clone was seen (once, few, many), or a class if it is expanded.

v_call	j_call	clone_size	d_call	cdr3_aa	cdr3_nt
TRBV13	TRBJ2-7	once	TRBD1	CASSLRTGPYEQYF	TGTGCCAGCAGCTTACGGACAGGGCCCTACGAGCAGTACTTC
TRBV3-1/TRBV3-2	TRBJ2-1	NA	TRBD1	CASSQVEPGQHYNEQFF	TGTGCCAGCAGCCAAGTTGAACCGGGACAGCACTACAATGAGCAGTTCTTC
TRBV29-1	TRBJ2-7	once	NA	CSVEGTSYEQYF	TGCAGCGTTGAGGGTACTTCCTACGAGCAGTACTTC
TRBV11-3	TRBJ2-2	NA	TRBD2	CASSLPPTSGGTGELFF	TGTGCCAGCAGCCTCCCCCCGACTAGCGGGGGGACCGGGGAGCTGTTTTTT
TRBV2	TRBJ2-3	NA	TRBD2	CASSASLAGVDTQYF	TGTGCCAGCAGTGCGTCACTAGCGGGAGTAGATACGCAGTATTTT
TRBV6-5	TRBJ1-2	NA	NA	CASEPYPGNYGYTF	TGTGCCAGCGAGCCATACCCCGGGAACTATGGCTACACCTTC
TRBV6-6	TRBJ2-5	NA	TRBD2	CASQREAYQETQYF	TGTGCCAGCCAGCGGGAGGCGTACCAAGAGACCCAGTACTTC
TRBV27	TRBJ2-6	NA	NA	CASRPRGSGANVLTF	TGTGCCAGCAGACCCCGAGGGAGTGGGGCCAACGTCCTGACTTTC
TRBV11-3	TRBJ2-3	NA	NA	CASSARGGDTDTQYF	TGTGCCAGCAGCGCCCGAGGGGGGGACACAGATACGCAGTATTTT
TRBV2	TRBJ1-1	once	NA	CASSSRAGENTEAFF	TGTGCCAGCAGTTCTAGGGCAGGAGAGAACACTGAAGCTTTCTTT
TRBV28	TRBJ2-6	NA	NA	CASTEAGDGANVLTF	TGTGCCAGCACAGAAGCAGGGGATGGGGCCAACGTCCTGACTTTC
TRBV7-8	TRBJ2-5	NA	NA	CASSLVGGGIGETQYF	TGTGCCAGCAGCTTAGTAGGGGGGGGCATTGGGGAGACCCAGTACTTC
TRBV5-4	TRBJ1-2	NA	NA	CASSLGVQSFYGYTF	TGTGCCAGCAGCTTGGGTGTACAGTCATTCTATGGCTACACCTTC